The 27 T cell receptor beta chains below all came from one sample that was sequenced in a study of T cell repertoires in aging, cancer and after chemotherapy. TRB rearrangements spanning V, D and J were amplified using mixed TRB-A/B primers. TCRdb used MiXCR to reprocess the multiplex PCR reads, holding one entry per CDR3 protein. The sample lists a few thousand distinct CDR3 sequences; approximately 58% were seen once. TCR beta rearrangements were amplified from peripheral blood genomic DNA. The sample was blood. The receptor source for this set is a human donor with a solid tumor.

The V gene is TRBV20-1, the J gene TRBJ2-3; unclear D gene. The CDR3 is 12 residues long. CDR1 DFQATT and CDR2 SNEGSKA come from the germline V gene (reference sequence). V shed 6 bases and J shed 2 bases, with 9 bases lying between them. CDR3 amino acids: CSAPELTDTQYF. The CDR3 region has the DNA TGCAGTGCCCCGGAACTCACAGATACGCAGTATTTT.

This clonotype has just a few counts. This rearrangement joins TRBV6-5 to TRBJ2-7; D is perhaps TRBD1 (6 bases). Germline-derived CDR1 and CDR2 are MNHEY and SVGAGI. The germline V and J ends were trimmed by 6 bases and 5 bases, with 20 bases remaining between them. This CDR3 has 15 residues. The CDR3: CASRDPGAGVNEQYF. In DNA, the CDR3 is TGTGCCAGCAGGGATCCAGGGGCAGGCGTAAACGAGCAGTACTTC.

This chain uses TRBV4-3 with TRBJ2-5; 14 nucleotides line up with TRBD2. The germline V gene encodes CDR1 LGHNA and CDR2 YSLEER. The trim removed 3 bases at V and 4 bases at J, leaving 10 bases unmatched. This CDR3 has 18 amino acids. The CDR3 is CASSQYMSGTSGGETQYF. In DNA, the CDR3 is TGCGCCAGCAGCCAGTACATGTCCGGGACTAGCGGGGGAGAGACCCAGTACTTC.

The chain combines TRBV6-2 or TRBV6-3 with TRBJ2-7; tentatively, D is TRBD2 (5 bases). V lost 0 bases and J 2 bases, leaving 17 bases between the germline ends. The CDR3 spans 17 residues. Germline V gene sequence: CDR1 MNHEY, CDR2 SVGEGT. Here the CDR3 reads CASSYSGSGIAPYEQYF. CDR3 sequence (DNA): TGTGCCAGCAGTTACTCGGGGAGCGGTATTGCCCCCTACGAGCAGTACTTC.

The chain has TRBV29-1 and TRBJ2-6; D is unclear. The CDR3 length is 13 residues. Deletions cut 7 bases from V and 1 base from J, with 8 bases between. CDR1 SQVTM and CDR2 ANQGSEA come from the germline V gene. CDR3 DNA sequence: TGCAGCGCTTTCGGGTCTGGGGCCAACGTCCTGACTTTC. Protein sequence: CSAFGSGANVLTF.

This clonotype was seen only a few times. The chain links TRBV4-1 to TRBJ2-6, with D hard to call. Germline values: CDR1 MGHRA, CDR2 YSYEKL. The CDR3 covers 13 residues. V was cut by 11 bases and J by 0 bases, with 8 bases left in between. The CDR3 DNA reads TGCGCCTGTGGCGGCTCTGGGGCCAACGTCCTGACTTTC. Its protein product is CACGGSGANVLTF.

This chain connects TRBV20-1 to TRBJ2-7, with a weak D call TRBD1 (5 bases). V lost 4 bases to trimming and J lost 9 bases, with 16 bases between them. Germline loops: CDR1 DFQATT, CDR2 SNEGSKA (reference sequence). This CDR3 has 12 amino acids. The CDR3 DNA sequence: TGCAGTGCTAACTATCCGTCTAGGGGGCAGTACTTC. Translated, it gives CSANYPSRGQYF.

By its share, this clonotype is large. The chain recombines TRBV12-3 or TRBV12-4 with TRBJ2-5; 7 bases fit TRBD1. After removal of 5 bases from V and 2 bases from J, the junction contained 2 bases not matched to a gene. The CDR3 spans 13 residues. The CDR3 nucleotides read TGTGCCAGCAGTGTGGGACAGCAAGAGACCCAGTACTTC. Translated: CASSVGQQETQYF.

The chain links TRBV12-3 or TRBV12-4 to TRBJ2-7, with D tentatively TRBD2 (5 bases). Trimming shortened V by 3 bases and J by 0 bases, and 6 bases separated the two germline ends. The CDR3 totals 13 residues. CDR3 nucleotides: TGTGCCAGCAGTTTTCGGGACTCCTACGAGCAGTACTTC. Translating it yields CASSFRDSYEQYF.

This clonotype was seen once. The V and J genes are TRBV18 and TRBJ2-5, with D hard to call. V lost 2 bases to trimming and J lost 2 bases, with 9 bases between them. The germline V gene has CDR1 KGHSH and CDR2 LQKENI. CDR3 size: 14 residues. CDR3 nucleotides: TGTGCCAGCTCACCATCCGACCCGCAAGAGACCCAGTACTTC. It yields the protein CASSPSDPQETQYF.

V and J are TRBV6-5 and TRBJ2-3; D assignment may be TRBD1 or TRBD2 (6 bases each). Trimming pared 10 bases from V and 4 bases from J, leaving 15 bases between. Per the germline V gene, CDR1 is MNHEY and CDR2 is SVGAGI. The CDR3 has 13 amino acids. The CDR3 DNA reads TGTGCCACCCGACCGAGGGGGGCAGATACGCAGTATTTT. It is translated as CATRPRGADTQYF.

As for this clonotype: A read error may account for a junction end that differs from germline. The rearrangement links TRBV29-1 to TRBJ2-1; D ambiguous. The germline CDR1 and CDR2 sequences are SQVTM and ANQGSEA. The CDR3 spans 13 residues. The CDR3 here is CSVDVNRYSEQFF. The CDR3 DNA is TGCAGCGTTGACGTTAATCGTTACAGTGAGCAGTTCTTC.

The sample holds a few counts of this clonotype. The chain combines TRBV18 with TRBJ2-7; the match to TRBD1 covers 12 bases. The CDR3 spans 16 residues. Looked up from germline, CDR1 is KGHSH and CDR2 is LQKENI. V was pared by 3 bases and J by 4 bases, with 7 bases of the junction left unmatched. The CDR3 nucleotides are TGTGCCAGCTCACCGACGGGACAGGGGGCCGGTTACGAGCAGTACTTC. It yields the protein CASSPTGQGAGYEQYF. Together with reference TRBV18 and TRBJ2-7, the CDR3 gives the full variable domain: NAGVMQNPRHLVRRRGQEARLRCSPMKGHSHVYWYRQLPEEGLKFMVYLQKENIIDESGMPKERFSAEFPKEGPSILRIQQVVRGDSAAYFCASSPTGQGAGYEQYFGPGTRLTVT.

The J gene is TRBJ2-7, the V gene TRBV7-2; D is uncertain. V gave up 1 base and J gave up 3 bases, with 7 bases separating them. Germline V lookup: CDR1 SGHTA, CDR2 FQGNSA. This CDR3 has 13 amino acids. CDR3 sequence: CASSLELNYEQYF. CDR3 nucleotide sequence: TGTGCCAGCAGCTTAGAGCTGAACTACGAGCAGTACTTC.

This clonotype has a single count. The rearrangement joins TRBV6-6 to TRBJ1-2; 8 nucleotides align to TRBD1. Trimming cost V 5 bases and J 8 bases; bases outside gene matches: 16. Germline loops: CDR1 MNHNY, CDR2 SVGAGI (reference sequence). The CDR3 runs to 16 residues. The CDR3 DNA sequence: TGTGCCAGCAGTCGCCAGGGGGCGTACTTTGAGGGGGGCTACACCTTC. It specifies CASSRQGAYFEGGYTF.

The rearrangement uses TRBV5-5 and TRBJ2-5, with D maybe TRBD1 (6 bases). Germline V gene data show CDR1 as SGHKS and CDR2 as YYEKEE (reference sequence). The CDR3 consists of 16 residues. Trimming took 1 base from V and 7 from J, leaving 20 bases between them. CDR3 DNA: TGTGCCAGCAGCTTGAGAGCGGTAGCGACACAGGGGACCCAGTACTTC. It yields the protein CASSLRAVATQGTQYF.

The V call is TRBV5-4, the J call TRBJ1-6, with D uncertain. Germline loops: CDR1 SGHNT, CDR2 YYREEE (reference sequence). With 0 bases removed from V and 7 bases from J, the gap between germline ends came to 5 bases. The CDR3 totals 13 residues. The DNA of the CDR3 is TGTGCCAGCAGCTTGGCCCTGAATTCACCCCTCCACTTT. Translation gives CASSLALNSPLHF.

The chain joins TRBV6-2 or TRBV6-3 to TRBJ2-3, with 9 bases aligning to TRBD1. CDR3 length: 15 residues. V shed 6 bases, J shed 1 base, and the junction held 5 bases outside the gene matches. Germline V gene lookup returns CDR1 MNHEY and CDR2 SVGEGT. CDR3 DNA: TGTGCCAGCAGACGGGACAGGGCGGGCACAGATACGCAGTATTTT. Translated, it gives CASRRDRAGTDTQYF.

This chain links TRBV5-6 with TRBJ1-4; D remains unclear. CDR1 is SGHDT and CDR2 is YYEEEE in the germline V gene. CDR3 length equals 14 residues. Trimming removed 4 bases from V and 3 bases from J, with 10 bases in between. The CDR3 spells CASSHSMANEKLFF. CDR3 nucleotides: TGTGCCAGCAGCCACTCAATGGCTAATGAAAAACTGTTTTTT.

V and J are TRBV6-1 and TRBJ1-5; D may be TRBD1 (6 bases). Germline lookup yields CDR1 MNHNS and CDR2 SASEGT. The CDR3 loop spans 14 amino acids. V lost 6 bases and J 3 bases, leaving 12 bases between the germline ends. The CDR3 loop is CASSPNRANQPQHF. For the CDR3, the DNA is TGTGCCAGCAGCCCGAACAGGGCCAATCAGCCCCAGCATTTT.

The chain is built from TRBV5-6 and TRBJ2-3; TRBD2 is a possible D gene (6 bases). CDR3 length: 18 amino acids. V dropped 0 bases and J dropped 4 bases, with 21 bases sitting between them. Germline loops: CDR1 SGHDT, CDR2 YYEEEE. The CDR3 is CASSLAGDSWRNADTQYF. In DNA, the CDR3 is TGTGCCAGCAGCTTGGCGGGGGATAGCTGGAGGAACGCAGATACGCAGTATTTT.

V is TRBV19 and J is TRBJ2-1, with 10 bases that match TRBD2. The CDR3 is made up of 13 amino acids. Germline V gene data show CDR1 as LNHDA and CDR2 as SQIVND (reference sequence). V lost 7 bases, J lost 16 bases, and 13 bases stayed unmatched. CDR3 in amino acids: CASTPTSGFDVFF. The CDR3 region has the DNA TGTGCCAGTACCCCGACTAGCGGGTTCGACGTTTTCTTC.

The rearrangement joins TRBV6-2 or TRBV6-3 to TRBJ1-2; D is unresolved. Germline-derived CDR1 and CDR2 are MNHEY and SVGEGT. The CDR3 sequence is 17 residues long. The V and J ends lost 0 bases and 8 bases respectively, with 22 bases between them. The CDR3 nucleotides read TGTGCCAGCAGTTACTCTCCTCGGGGTCGAGGGTCTTCGGGCTACACCTTC. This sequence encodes CASSYSPRGRGSSGYTF.

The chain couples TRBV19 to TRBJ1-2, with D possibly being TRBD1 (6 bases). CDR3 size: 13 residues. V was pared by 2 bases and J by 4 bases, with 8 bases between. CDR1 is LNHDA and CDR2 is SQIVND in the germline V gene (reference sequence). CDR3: CASSIQGTYGYTF. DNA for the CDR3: TGTGCCAGTAGTATACAGGGGACCTATGGCTACACCTTC.

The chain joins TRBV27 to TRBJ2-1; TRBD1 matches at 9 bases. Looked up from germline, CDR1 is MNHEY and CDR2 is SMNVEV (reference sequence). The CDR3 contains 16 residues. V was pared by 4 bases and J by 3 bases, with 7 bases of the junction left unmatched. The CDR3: CASSSTGGSIYNEQFF. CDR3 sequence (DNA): TGTGCCAGCAGTTCAACAGGGGGCTCAATCTACAATGAGCAGTTCTTC.

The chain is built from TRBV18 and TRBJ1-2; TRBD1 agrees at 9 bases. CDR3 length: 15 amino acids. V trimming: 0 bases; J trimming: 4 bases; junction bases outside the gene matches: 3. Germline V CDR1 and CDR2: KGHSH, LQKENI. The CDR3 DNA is TGTGCCAGCTCACCACCGGGGACAGGGACCTATGGCTACACCTTC. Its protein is CASSPPGTGTYGYTF.

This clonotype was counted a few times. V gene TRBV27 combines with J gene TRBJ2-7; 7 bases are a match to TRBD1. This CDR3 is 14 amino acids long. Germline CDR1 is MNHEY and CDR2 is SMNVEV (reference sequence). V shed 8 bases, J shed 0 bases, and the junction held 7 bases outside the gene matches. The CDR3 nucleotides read TGTGCCAGCGGAGGACAGGATAGCTCCTACGAGCAGTACTTC. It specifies CASGGQDSSYEQYF.